This TCR beta chain is from a study of T cells in Graves' hyperthyroidism and ophthalmopathy. RNA transcripts provided the source from which TCR beta CDR3 regions were amplified. The HTBI primer set served for first-round RT-PCR of the TCR CDR3. TCRdb recomputed calls from the multiplex PCR reads with MiXCR, one row per CDR3 protein. The data hold some 760,000 distinct CDR3 sequences, with approximately 14% observed a single time. The sample was blood. This clonotype originated in a woman aged 18-30 years with Graves' hyperthyroidism.

The CDR3 DNA follows: TGCAGCGTTTGGGCCATGAACACTGAAGCTTTCTTT. It codes for CSVWAMNTEAFF. V usage is TRBV29-1 and J usage is TRBJ1-1; D not resolved. Trimming left V 5 bases short and J 0 bases short, with 7 bases between. There are 12 residues in the CDR3. From germline, CDR1 is SQVTM and CDR2 ANQGSEA.